These T cell receptor beta chains were read from a single sample in a study of T cells in Graves' hyperthyroidism and ophthalmopathy. TCRdb re-called the multiplex PCR reads with MiXCR, one entry per CDR3 protein. The data show 300,000 to 350,000 distinct CDR3 sequences, over 11% seen once. Source material: blood. These TCRs come from a woman in her twenties or thirties with Graves' hyperthyroidism. Both conserved end residues are part of each CDR3. The D gene is left open where the match is weak. Size is omitted from some rows. Given values are once, few, many or a class for expanded clones.

j_call d_call clone_size v_call cdr3_nt cdr3_aa
TRBJ2-1 . many TRBV28 TGTGCCAGCAGACGCGAGAGAACTACCTCCTACAATGAGCAGTTCTTC CASRRERTTSYNEQFF
TRBJ1-1 . many TRBV6-1 TGTGCCAGCAGTTATTGGCCGAGGCTCATGAACACTGAAGCTTTCTTT CASSYWPRLMNTEAFF
TRBJ2-2 TRBD2 many TRBV9 TGTGCCAGCAGCTTGCGGACTAGCGACGCCGGGGAGCTGTTTTTT CASSLRTSDAGELFF
TRBJ2-7 TRBD1 few TRBV28 TGTGCCAGCAGTTTTCGGGGACAGAATGACTACGAGCAGTACTTC CASSFRGQNDYEQYF
TRBJ1-5 . . TRBV7-2 TGTGCCAGCAGCCCTCAGGGGATTCAGCCCCAGCATTTT CASSPQGIQPQHF
TRBJ2-3 . . TRBV7-2 TGTGCCAGCAGCCCTACCGGGACTTCCACAGATACGCAGTATTTT CASSPTGTSTDTQYF
TRBJ1-5 . many TRBV28 TGTGCCAGCAGGTTACCGAGCCGGGGCCCCAATCTTTCCCAGCATTTT CASRLPSRGPNLSQHF
TRBJ1-2 TRBD1 . TRBV28 TGTGCCAGCACGGACAGGTGGCTGAGCTACACCTTC CASTDRWLSYTF
TRBJ2-3 . many TRBV2 TGTGCCAGCAGTGAAGGACCGCTCCCCACAGATACGCAGTATTTT CASSEGPLPTDTQYF
TRBJ2-1 TRBD2 many TRBV24-1 TGTGCCACCAGTGATCCTGGGGGGGGTAGGCCCAATGAGCAGTTCTTC CATSDPGGGRPNEQFF
TRBJ2-1 TRBD2 many TRBV20-1 TGCAGTGCCACTACGATAGATGGCGGGAGAGGCAATGAGCAGTTCTTC CSATTIDGGRGNEQFF
TRBJ2-7 . . TRBV11-2 TGTGCCAGCAGCTTGGACCGCACCAGCTACGAGCAGTACTTC CASSLDRTSYEQYF
TRBJ2-2 . many TRBV19 TGTGCCAGTAGTATAATATGGTGGCAGACGAACACCGGGGAGCTGTTTTTT CASSIIWWQTNTGELFF
TRBJ2-7 . many TRBV30 TGTGCCTGGAGCGGTGGAGGCTACGAGCAGTACTTC CAWSGGGYEQYF
TRBJ1-5 TRBD1 many TRBV10-3 TGTGCCACAGGAGGAGGGACAGGGGAATATAGCAATCAGCCCCAGCATTTT CATGGGTGEYSNQPQHF
TRBJ1-4 . . TRBV20-1 TGCAGTGCCCCACGTGCGGGGGATGAAAAACTGTTTTTT CSAPRAGDEKLFF
TRBJ2-1 . many TRBV7-7 TGTGCTAGCAGCTCAACGGGAGTTGGCAATGAGCAGTTCTTC CASSSTGVGNEQFF